This TCR beta chain stems from a study of blood T cell repertoires in COVID-19 (dated by TCRdb to 2019 to 2021). Regarding the complete study: Collaborator samples came from the United States, Italy and Spain and covered acute and convalescent phases of COVID-19. The prospective study material was composed of cDNA or gDNA derived from T cells, B-cell-depleted T cells, or PBMCs. Deeply sampled blood TCRbeta repertoires from subjects exposed to, actively infected with, or recovered from COVID-19 were included in the dataset. The repertoires were released in a freely available public database intended as a resource for research on the immune response to SARS-CoV-2. The samples were drawn from two sources: the first 160 participants of the ongoing ImmuneRACE study, and over 1,000 subjects contributed by 6 global collaborators. The sample metadata nearly always contained a de-identified subject ID, COVID-19 status, age in years and sex. Where available, HLA class I and class II types were obtained from metadata supplied by the sample provider rather than from assay-based typing.

On this clone: Its antigen is unknown. The record has no base qualities; no much larger clone is one base away.

Enrolling through a virtual design, the prospective study's participants ranged in age from about 18 to 100 years and lived across approximately 25 United States geographic areas. Cohort assignment in the prospective study relied on participant-reported clinical history from a screening survey and a study questionnaire. Recovered participants in ImmuneRACE Cohort 3 were defined as having two consecutive negative NP/OP PCR tests, clearance from a healthcare professional, or resolution of symptoms. Each participant in the prospective study had whole blood, serum and a nasopharyngeal or oropharyngeal swab collected by mobile phlebotomists. Additional blood draws and questionnaires over an approximately two-month period could optionally be provided by prospective study participants. Before DNA extraction, blood samples from the prospective study were shipped at room temperature or frozen. Reading from cysteine to phenylalanine, the CDR3 counts 15 amino acids. CDR3 DNA is the only sequence kept; it has 45 bases, read in frame from the first base. V lost 3 bases and J lost 6 bases, and the count of bases not matched to a germline gene is 8. CDR1 and CDR2, looked up from the germline V gene, are SGHTA and FQGNSA.

TCRbeta CDR3 regions were amplified from genomic DNA by means of the immunoSEQ Assay, a bias-controlled multiplex PCR. In the paper's pipeline: The number of nucleated cells in each sample was estimated from the amplification of reference gene primers within the assay. To quantify the absolute abundance of each unique TCRbeta CDR3 rearrangement, sequence reads were collapsed and filtered. For each sample, productive Simpson clonality was calculated as the square root of Simpson's diversity index across productive rearrangements. The immuneACCESS repertoire file appears here via TCRdb, limited to in-frame rearrangements. These files lack a portion of the clones; in checked studies, under half of the deficit traces to unresolved V genes, and the cause of the others is not known. V, J and clone size derive from that table, while D and trimming were established from the DNA sequence. Present in this sample are 150,000 or so clones, under 90% of which were seen just once. The ten largest clones capture less than 20% of the sample.

General study outcomes and caveats: The amount of clinical and demographic metadata varied by source and participant and was provided uncurated.

This clonotype was sampled from a man in his sixties who had recovered from COVID-19. Recombination linked TRBV7-2 to TRBJ1-5; TRBD1 agrees with 7 junctional bases. The specimen was PBMCs or T cells enriched from blood (not recorded which). The sequenced DNA is TGTGCCAGCAGCTTTGAGGGGGCCCCAATTCAGCCCCAGCATTTT. This codes for CASSFEGAPIQPQHF.